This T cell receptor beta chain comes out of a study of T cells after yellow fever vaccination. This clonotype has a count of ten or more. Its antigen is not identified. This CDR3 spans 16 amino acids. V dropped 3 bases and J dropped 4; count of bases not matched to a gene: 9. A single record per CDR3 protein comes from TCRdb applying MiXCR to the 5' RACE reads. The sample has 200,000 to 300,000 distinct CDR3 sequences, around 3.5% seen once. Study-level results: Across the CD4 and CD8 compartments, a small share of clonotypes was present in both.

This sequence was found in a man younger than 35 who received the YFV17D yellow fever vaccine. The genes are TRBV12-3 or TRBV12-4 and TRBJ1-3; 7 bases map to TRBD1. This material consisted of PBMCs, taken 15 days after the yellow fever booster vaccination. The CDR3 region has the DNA TGTGCCAGCAGTTTTTACAGGGGTAGTGGAGGAAACACCATATATTTT. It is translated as CASSFYRGSGGNTIYF.